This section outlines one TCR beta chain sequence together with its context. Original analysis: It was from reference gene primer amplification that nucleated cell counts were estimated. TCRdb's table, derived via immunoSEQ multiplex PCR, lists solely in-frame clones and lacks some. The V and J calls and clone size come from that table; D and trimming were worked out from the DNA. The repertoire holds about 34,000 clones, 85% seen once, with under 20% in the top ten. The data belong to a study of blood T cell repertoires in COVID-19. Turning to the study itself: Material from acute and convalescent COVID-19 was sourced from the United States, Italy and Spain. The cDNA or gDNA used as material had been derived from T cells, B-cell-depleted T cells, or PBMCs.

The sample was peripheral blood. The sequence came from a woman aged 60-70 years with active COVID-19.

The CDR3 DNA sequence: TGTGCCAGCAGCTTGCAGGGTAGCATCAATGAGCAGTTCTTC. Its protein product is CASSLQGSINEQFF. V and J are TRBV7-3 and TRBJ2-1; possible D gene TRBD1, 5 bases. The V end lost 3 bases, the J end lost 6 bases, and 12 bases lay between the germline ends. CDR3 length: 14 residues. Germline assignment: CDR1 SGHTA and CDR2 FQGTGA. The full variable domain, in which reference TRBV7-3 and TRBJ2-1 provide the parts outside the CDR3, is GAGVSQTPSNKVTEKGKYVELRCDPISGHTALYWYRQSLGQGPEFLIYFQGTGAADDSGLPNDRFFAVRPEGSVSTLKIQRTERGDSAVYLCASSLQGSINEQFFGPGTRLTVL.